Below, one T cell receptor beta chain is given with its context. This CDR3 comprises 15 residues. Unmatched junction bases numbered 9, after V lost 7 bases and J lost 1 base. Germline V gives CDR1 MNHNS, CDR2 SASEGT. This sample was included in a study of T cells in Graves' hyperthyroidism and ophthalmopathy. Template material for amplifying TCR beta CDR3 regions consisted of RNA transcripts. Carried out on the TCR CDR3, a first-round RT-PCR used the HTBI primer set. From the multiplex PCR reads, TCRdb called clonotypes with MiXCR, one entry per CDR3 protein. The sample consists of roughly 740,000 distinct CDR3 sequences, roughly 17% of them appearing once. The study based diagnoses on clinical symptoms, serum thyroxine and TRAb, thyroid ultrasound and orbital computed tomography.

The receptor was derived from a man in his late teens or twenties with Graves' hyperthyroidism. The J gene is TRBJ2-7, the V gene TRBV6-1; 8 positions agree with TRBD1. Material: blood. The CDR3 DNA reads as TGTGCCAGCATAGAAGGACAGGGCCAATCCTACGAGCAGTACTTC. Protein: CASIEGQGQSYEQYF.